This T cell receptor (beta chain) originates from a study of T cell responses to AZD1222 COVID-19 vaccine. Germline V gene data show CDR1 as MNHEY and CDR2 as SVGAGI. The CDR3 length is 11 residues. With 1 base removed from V and 5 bases from J, the gap between germline ends came to 2 bases. Clones were read by immunoSEQ multiplex PCR, and TCRdb kept only the in-frame ones, dropping some. The table lists roughly 140,000 clones, roughly 92% of them singletons, with less than 9.5% in the top ten. Concerning this clone itself: Its antigen is still unknown.

Study-level points and caveats: Among the donors, most were white British and more were female, and clonal diversity was possibly underestimated. Close to half of all spike-specific TCRs reportedly target regions of the variants that are unmutated. Recipients of two AZD1222 doses showed rising Spike-specific TCR breadth and depth. At baseline, seropositivity was found in only 5 to 7 AZD1222 recipients.

The source was peripheral blood, collected 28 days after the second AZD1222 dose. The TCR comes from an adult who received the AZD1222 COVID-19 vaccine. The rearrangement uses TRBV6-5 and TRBJ2-5; D gene ambiguous. The CDR3 is CASSYFETQYF. DNA of the CDR3: TGTGCCAGCAGTTACTTTGAGACCCAGTACTTC.